Following are 20 T cell receptor beta chains from one sample sequenced in a study of blood T cell repertoires in COVID-19. Sequencing was performed with immunoSEQ multiplex PCR; in TCRdb, only in-frame clones are kept and a portion is missing. The sample includes 350,000 or so clones, more than 70% of them seen just once. The sequenced material came from peripheral blood. The receptors were sampled from a woman aged 60 to 75 with COVID-19, enrolled during active disease.

This rearrangement joins TRBV5-1 to TRBJ1-3; D is perhaps TRBD1 (5 bases). V was trimmed by 0 bases and J by 8 bases, leaving 12 bases between them. The CDR3 has 14 residues. CDR1 SGHRS and CDR2 YFSETQ come from the germline V gene. The CDR3 region is CASSLEAGWDTIYF. Written as DNA, the CDR3 is TGCGCCAGCAGCTTGGAGGCAGGGTGGGACACCATATATTTT.

The chain recombines TRBV18 with TRBJ2-2; 9 bases match TRBD1. This CDR3 has 16 residues. Germline CDR1 KGHSH, CDR2 LQKENI. The J segment lost 5 bases and the V segment lost 3 bases, leaving 7 bases of the junction unmatched. The CDR3, as DNA: TGTGCCAGCTCACCGGACAGACAGGGGGTTACCGGGGAGCTGTTTTTT. Protein sequence: CASSPDRQGVTGELFF.

The V call is TRBV6-5, the J call TRBJ1-1, with D perhaps matching TRBD1 (6 bases). V was clipped by 6 bases and J by 12 bases, with 17 bases between them. Germline CDR1 is MNHEY and CDR2 is SVGAGI. The CDR3 is made up of 12 amino acids. The CDR3 region is CASRDPQGISFF. The DNA for the CDR3 is TGTGCCAGCAGAGACCCCCAGGGGATATCTTTCTTT.

As DNA, the CDR3 is TGTGCCAGCAGGACAGGTTTAGGGACCATATATTTT. It yields the protein CASRTGLGTIYF. V and J are TRBV2 and TRBJ1-3; the D gene is possibly TRBD1 (6 bases). V dropped 6 bases and J dropped 10 bases, with 13 bases sitting between them. The CDR3 sequence is 12 residues long. Germline V gene lookup returns CDR1 SNHLY and CDR2 FYNNEI.

The rearrangement uses TRBV7-9 and TRBJ2-3, with TRBD2 matching 9 bases. Germline V gives CDR1 SEHNR, CDR2 FQNEAQ (reference sequence). With V trimmed by 6 bases and J by 3 bases, 19 bases remained unmatched. The CDR3 covers 19 residues. This CDR3 reads CASSPTVERGAPLTDTQYF. The CDR3 region has the DNA TGTGCCAGCAGTCCCACCGTGGAGCGGGGGGCGCCCCTGACAGATACGCAGTATTTT.

The chain combines TRBV12-5 with TRBJ2-7; D uncertain. This CDR3 region has 14 residues. CDR1 is LGHNT, CDR2 FRNRAP, per germline. V dropped 0 bases and J dropped 3 bases, with 9 bases sitting between them. CDR3 in DNA: TGTGCTAGTGGTTTGGTACCAATCAGCTACGAGCAGTACTTC. Amino acids: CASGLVPISYEQYF.

The rearrangement links TRBV5-1 to TRBJ2-1; 7 positions match TRBD2. Germline loops: CDR1 SGHRS, CDR2 YFSETQ. The trim removed 2 bases at V and 3 bases at J, leaving 8 bases unmatched. CDR3 size: 16 residues. DNA for the CDR3: TGCGCCAGCAGCTTAAATGTTCGCGGGGGCTACAATGAGCAGTTCTTC. Translation: CASSLNVRGGYNEQFF.

V and J are TRBV11-2 and TRBJ2-7; 9 bases fit TRBD1. V shed 8 bases, J shed 6 bases, and the junction held 8 bases outside the gene matches. The CDR3 loop spans 13 amino acids. Germline V lookup: CDR1 SGHAT, CDR2 FQNNGV. DNA for the CDR3: TGTGCCAGCTCTAGGACAGGGGCAAGCGAGCAGTACTTC. This sequence encodes CASSRTGASEQYF. The full variable domain, in which reference TRBV11-2 and TRBJ2-7 provide the parts outside the CDR3, is EAGVAQSPRYKIIEKRQSVAFWCNPISGHATLYWYQQILGQGPKLLIQFQNNGVVDDSQLPKDRFSAERLKGVDSTLKIQPAKLEDSAVYLCASSRTGASEQYFGPGTRLTVT.

In the case of this clone: One junction end does not reproduce the germline sequence, and a read error may be involved. The CDR3 is CASSLGPGTSGGAADTQYF. In DNA, the CDR3 is TGTGCTAGCAGCTTAGGTCCCGGGACTAGCGGGGGGGCCGCAGATACGCAGTATTTT. The chain has TRBV7-7 and TRBJ2-3, with 16 positions matching TRBD2. CDR3 length: 19 residues. From germline, CDR1 is SSHAT and CDR2 FNYEAQ (reference sequence).

The rearrangement uses TRBV3-1 (or the pseudogene TRBV3-2) and TRBJ2-3, with no clear D. The V gene's germline CDR1 is LGHDT and CDR2 YNNKEL (reference sequence). The CDR3 sequence is 16 residues long. V lost 0 bases to trimming and J lost 2 bases, with 12 bases between them. The CDR3 nucleotides read TGTGCCAGCAGCCAAGATGATAGTATTTACACAGATACGCAGTATTTT. Encoded protein: CASSQDDSIYTDTQYF.

This chain uses TRBV19 with TRBJ2-1; 10 nucleotides match TRBD1. The CDR3 length is 16 residues. Trimming took 8 bases from V and 0 from J; bases not matched to a gene: 7. Germline CDR1 and CDR2: LNHDA and SQIVND (reference sequence). The CDR3 nucleotides are TGTGCCAGTCACAGACAGGGGGCCGACTCCTACAATGAGCAGTTCTTC. It translates to CASHRQGADSYNEQFF.

The chain couples TRBV4-1 to TRBJ2-5; 12 nucleotides match TRBD2. With V trimmed by 2 bases and J by 5 bases, 15 bases remained unmatched. The CDR3 is made up of 19 amino acids. Germline values: CDR1 MGHRA, CDR2 YSYEKL. In DNA form, the CDR3 reads TGCGCCAGCAGCCAAAAGTGGGCTCAACTAGCGGGGGGACGCGAGACCCAGTACTTC. This gives the protein CASSQKWAQLAGGRETQYF.

The CDR3 region is CASIDSSGANVLTF. The CDR3 nucleotides are TGTGCCAGCATTGACAGCTCTGGGGCCAACGTCCTGACTTTC. This rearrangement joins TRBV6-6 to TRBJ2-6, with D possibly being TRBD1 (5 bases). The V gene's germline CDR1 is MNHNY and CDR2 SVGAGI (reference sequence). This CDR3 spans 14 amino acids. Trimming removed 7 bases at V and 0 bases at J, with 7 bases between.

This chain joins TRBV19 and TRBJ2-7; 7 bases are a match to TRBD1. CDR3 length: 14 residues. The germline CDR1 and CDR2 sequences are LNHDA and SQIVND (reference sequence). Trimming removed 5 bases from V and 2 bases from J; junction bases left unmatched: 6. CDR3 protein: CASSPYGTAYEQYF. In DNA, the CDR3 is TGTGCCAGTAGTCCCTACGGGACAGCCTACGAGCAGTACTTC.

The chain joins TRBV5-4 to TRBJ2-7; 8 bases fit TRBD1. The CDR3 loop spans 15 amino acids. J gave up 0 bases and V 4 bases, and 6 bases lay outside the gene matches. Per germline, CDR1 SGHNT and CDR2 YYREEE (reference sequence). CDR3 residues: CASSADRGPSYEQYF. The DNA for the CDR3 is TGTGCCAGCAGCGCCGACAGGGGACCCTCCTACGAGCAGTACTTC.

V gene TRBV30 combines with J gene TRBJ1-1, with no clear D. This CDR3 spans 13 amino acids. V was clipped by 2 bases and J by 1 base, with 8 bases between them. Germline loops: CDR1 GTSNPN, CDR2 SVGIG (reference sequence). CDR3 sequence reads: CAWSPIPNTEAFF. As DNA, the CDR3 is TGTGCCTGGAGTCCCATCCCGAACACTGAAGCTTTCTTT.

In its sample, this clone was seen once. The rearrangement uses TRBV18 and TRBJ1-2; a weak D match, TRBD1 (5 bases). This CDR3 contains 14 residues. V was trimmed by 0 bases and J by 4 bases, leaving 9 bases between them. Germline assignment: CDR1 KGHSH and CDR2 LQKENI. CDR3 nucleotide sequence: TGTGCCAGCTCACCACCCAGGGATGCCTATGGCTACACCTTC. Its protein product is CASSPPRDAYGYTF.

This sequence joins TRBV7-8 and TRBJ2-2, with 7 bases identical to TRBD1. Germline-derived CDR1 and CDR2 are SGHVS and FQNEAQ. Unmatched junction bases numbered 8, after V lost 6 bases and J lost 7 bases. This CDR3 is 14 amino acids long. The chain's CDR3 is CASRTQGVSGELFF. The CDR3 bases are TGTGCCAGCAGAACGCAGGGGGTTAGCGGGGAGCTGTTTTTT.

This clone was seen a handful of times. V and J are TRBV3-1 (or the pseudogene TRBV3-2) and TRBJ2-5; 7 bases are a match to TRBD2. With 4 bases clipped from V and 5 bases from J, the junction kept 10 bases outside the gene matches. Germline V lookup: CDR1 LGHDT, CDR2 YNNKEL (reference sequence). The CDR3 spans 15 residues. CDR3 loop: CASSPRGELSETQYF. The CDR3 region has the DNA TGTGCCAGCAGCCCTCGGGGGGAGCTCTCGGAGACCCAGTACTTC.

This clone was detected only once. The chain uses TRBV7-9 and TRBJ2-2, with a weak D call TRBD2 (5 bases). CDR1 and CDR2 from the germline V gene are SEHNR and FQNEAQ (reference sequence). This CDR3 is built from 14 residues. V gave up 5 bases and J gave up 5 bases, with 12 bases separating them. The CDR3 DNA reads TGTGCCAGCAGCACCAAGACGGGGACCGGGGAGCTGTTTTTT. Protein product: CASSTKTGTGELFF.